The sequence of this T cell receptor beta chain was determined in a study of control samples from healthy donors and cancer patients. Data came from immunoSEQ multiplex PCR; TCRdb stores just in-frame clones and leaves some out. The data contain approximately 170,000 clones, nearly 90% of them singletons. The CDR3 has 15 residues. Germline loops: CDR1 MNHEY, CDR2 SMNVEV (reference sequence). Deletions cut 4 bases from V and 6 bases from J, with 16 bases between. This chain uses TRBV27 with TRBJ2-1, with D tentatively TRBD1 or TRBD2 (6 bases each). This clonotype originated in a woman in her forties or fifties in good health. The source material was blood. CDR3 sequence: CASSSHLPGANEQFF. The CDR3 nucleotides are TGTGCCAGCAGTTCCCACCTTCCGGGGGCCAATGAGCAGTTCTTC.